The present T cell receptor (beta chain) was sequenced within a study of T cell repertoires in cytomegalovirus infection (dated by TCRdb to 2018 to 2020). Notes on the research overall: Recently identified HLA-C-restricted CMV epitopes, whose presentation resists viral immunomodulation, were targeted by peptide stimulations together with well-studied HLA-B-restricted epitopes. The HLA type of each donor mattered for the analysis, because public TCR beta signatures pointed to carriage of CMV infection along with the matching HLA type.

Sequences MGHDK (CDR1) and SYGVNS (CDR2) are obtained from the germline V gene. Deletion took 1 base off V and 4 bases off J, with a span of 3 bases between the germline ends. Including cysteine and phenylalanine, the CDR3 has 12 amino acids. Kept here is only the CDR3 DNA, which spans 36 bases and is read in frame from base 1. The full study reports these points: The ex vivo response was dominated by HLA-C-restricted CMV-specific TCR beta clonotypes, which also provided the single most frequent clonotype in two of eight donors. In both this cohort and an independent roughly 400-donor cohort, the cumulative frequency of public TCR beta family members distinguished carriers of CMV infection plus the relevant HLA type.

TCRdb records Illumina HiSeq 1500 as the sequencer. TCRdb reprocessed the public reads (quality trimming at Q25 with fastp, clone calling with MiXCR) and kept in-frame beta chains. For every CDR3 protein sequence, its rows merge into one entry that carries the most common genes and DNA. This sample comprises approximately 110,000 distinct CDR3 sequences, around 30% of them detected only once. The ten largest clones capture 58% of the sample. Remarks on this clonotype: Its target antigen remains unknown. No much larger clone is present one base from it, and per-base qualities are unavailable.

Sample treatment or condition, as interpreted from the label and publication: in vitro stimulation with specific CMV peptide epitopes to enrich CMV-specific T cells. Sequenced here: CD8+ T cells from cultured PBMCs, sampled from culture after CMV antigen stimulation. The rearrangement joined TRBV25-1 to TRBJ2-3, with the D segment identity uncertain. This clonotype was obtained from a human donor in good health (CMV status not recorded). Some clones in this sample may be carry-over from other donors' samples. In nucleotides, the sequence is TGTGCCAGCAGTGAATCCCCAGATACGCAGTATTTT. This sequence encodes CASSESPDTQYF. The entire variable domain, with the stretches around the CDR3 drawn from the reference TRBV25-1 and TRBJ2-3 proteins, is EADIYQTPRYLVIGTGKKITLECSQTMGHDKMYWYQQDPGMELHLIHYSYGVNSTEKGDLSSESTVSRIRTEHFPLTLESARPSHTSQYLCASSESPDTQYFGPGTRLTVL.